This TCR beta chain was recorded in a study of T-cell reconstitution after alpha-beta-depleted transplantation in children. Findings of the study overall: Newly generated T cells supplied most T-cell counts and diversity one year post-transplant. Some patients' high day-60 TCRbeta diversity was attributed to recipient cells surviving conditioning.

Unique molecular identifiers were incorporated during preparation of the TCRbeta library. TCRdb re-analysed the PCR reads in MiXCR, keeping a single row per CDR3 protein. Here the sample spans approximately 800,000 distinct CDR3 sequences, 16% being singletons. This clonotype has more than one count but fewer than ten. Its target is unknown. Germline lookup yields CDR1 SGHTA and CDR2 FQGTGA. The CDR3 is made up of 15 amino acids. Between the trimmed V and J ends, which lost 3 bases and 1 base, there was a span of 12 bases. This TCR derives from a male patient under 18 who had a stem cell transplant for acute lymphoblastic leukemia, so the T cells may come from the graft donor. The rearrangement links TRBV7-3 to TRBJ2-5; a possible D gene is TRBD2 (5 bases). Sequencing was performed on PBMCs, mostly from graft donor cells, taken 360 days after TCRalphabeta/CD19-depleted stem cell transplant. The CDR3 nucleotides are TGTGCCAGCAGCTTCGGGTCCGCGGGCCAAGAGACCCAGTACTTC. This translates into CASSFGSAGQETQYF.